A single sample is the source of the 25 T cell receptor beta chains below, sequenced in a study of blood T cell repertoires in COVID-19. Assay used: immunoSEQ multiplex PCR; TCRdb lists only in-frame clones, some missing. Of some 270,000 clones in the sample, 89% were seen once. The sequencing input was peripheral blood. These receptors were collected from a woman in her forties who had recovered from COVID-19.

This chain connects TRBV3-1 (or the pseudogene TRBV3-2) to TRBJ2-7; a possible D gene is TRBD1 (5 bases). This CDR3 is 15 amino acids long. The germline V gene encodes CDR1 LGHDT and CDR2 YNNKEL (reference sequence). The germline V and J ends were trimmed by 1 base and 1 base, with 11 bases remaining between them. The DNA of the CDR3 is TGTGCCAGCAGCCAAGGCAAGGGGCCTTCCTACGAGCAGTACTTC. Translation: CASSQGKGPSYEQYF.

The genes are TRBV5-1 and TRBJ1-4; TRBD1 might be the D (6 bases). The CDR3 length is 15 residues. Germline V lookup: CDR1 SGHRS, CDR2 YFSETQ. Trimming shortened V by 4 bases and J by 3 bases, and 13 bases separated the two germline ends. The CDR3 nucleotides read TGCGCCAGCAGCCTAGGACAGTCCTCTAATGAAAAACTGTTTTTT. Its protein product is CASSLGQSSNEKLFF.

The chain joins TRBV12-2 to TRBJ1-2; the D call TRBD1 from the table was never checked on the DNA. TRBV12-2 is reported as a pseudogene. This CDR3 comprises 17 residues. DNA of the CDR3: TGTGCAAGTCGCTTAGGTACAGGGTTCGTACCGGCTAGGGGCTACACCTTC. It yields the protein CASRLGTGFVPARGYTF.

This clone showed up just a few times. The chain employs TRBV28 and TRBJ2-7; tentative D call: TRBD2 (5 bases). Trimming took 5 bases from V and 10 from J, leaving 15 bases between them. Germline CDR1 and CDR2: MDHEN and SYDVKM. The CDR3 contains 12 residues. Here the CDR3 reads CASSPGYRQQYF. As DNA, the CDR3 is TGTGCCAGCAGTCCGGGGTACAGACAACAGTACTTC.

The CDR3 spells CASRADYYTEAFF. CDR3 in DNA: TGTGCCAGCAGGGCGGACTATTACACTGAAGCTTTCTTT. V is TRBV25-1 and J is TRBJ1-1; the D is unclear. V lost 6 bases to trimming and J lost 3 bases, with 11 bases between them. Germline CDR1 MGHDK, CDR2 SYGVNS. There are 13 residues in the CDR3.

The chain joins TRBV10-3 to TRBJ1-2; 8 bases match TRBD1. The junction had 4 bases not matched to a gene; V was cut back by 3 bases and J by 4 bases. This CDR3 comprises 14 residues. Germline V gives CDR1 ENHRY, CDR2 SYGVKD. The CDR3 DNA reads as TGTGCCATCAGTGAACGGGACAGGACCTATGGCTACACCTTC. Residues: CAISERDRTYGYTF.

CDR3 amino acids: CASSTPTGPTYEQYF. The CDR3 nucleotides are TGTGCCAGCAGTACCCCAACAGGGCCGACCTACGAGCAGTACTTC. The chain uses TRBV28 and TRBJ2-7; tentatively, D is TRBD1 (6 bases). The germline V gene has CDR1 MDHEN and CDR2 SYDVKM. The CDR3 covers 15 residues. V was clipped by 5 bases and J by 2 bases, with 16 bases between them.

This chain uses TRBV7-2 with TRBJ1-1, with 7 bases fitting TRBD1. Germline V lookup: CDR1 SGHTA, CDR2 FQGNSA. The trim removed 5 bases at V and 1 base at J, leaving 7 bases unmatched. The CDR3 contains 15 residues. The CDR3 DNA is TGTGCCAGCAGCCTACAGGGGAATCGGAACACTGAAGCTTTCTTT. Amino acid sequence: CASSLQGNRNTEAFF.

This sequence joins TRBV9 and TRBJ2-7; possibly TRBD2 for D (5 bases). This CDR3 spans 13 amino acids. With 3 bases removed from V and 0 bases from J, the gap between germline ends came to 7 bases. CDR1 SGDLS and CDR2 YYNGEE come from the germline V gene. The CDR3: CASSAGLSYEQYF. CDR3 DNA sequence: TGTGCCAGCAGCGCTGGACTCTCCTACGAGCAGTACTTC. Supplemented by reference TRBV9 and TRBJ2-7, the full variable domain reads DSGVTQTPKHLITATGQRVTLRCSPRSGDLSVYWYQQSLDQGLQFLIQYYNGEERAKGNILERFSAQQFPDLHSELNLSSLELGDSALYFCASSAGLSYEQYFGPGTRLTVT.

The chain has TRBV6-5 and TRBJ1-2; D remains unclear. Germline V gives CDR1 MNHEY, CDR2 SVGAGI. The CDR3 length is 16 residues. V lost 4 bases, J lost 3 bases, and 18 bases lay in between. The CDR3 spells CASSLSHSGEYYGYTF. CDR3 bases: TGTGCCAGCAGTTTAAGCCACTCCGGAGAATACTATGGCTACACCTTC.

This chain connects TRBV4-1 to TRBJ2-5; 8 positions match TRBD2. The CDR3 sequence is 17 residues long. J lost 2 bases, V lost 4 bases, and 12 bases had no gene match. The germline CDR1 and CDR2 sequences are MGHRA and YSYEKL. The CDR3 region has the DNA TGCGCCAGCAGCCCCCTTAACGGGCGGGGGGTTCAAGAGACCCAGTACTTC. It codes for CASSPLNGRGVQETQYF.

V gene TRBV5-6 combines with J gene TRBJ1-5, with D uncertain. V gave up 4 bases and J gave up 9 bases, with 11 bases separating them. The CDR3 is 12 residues long. Germline CDR1 is SGHDT and CDR2 is YYEEEE. The DNA of the CDR3 is TGTGCCAGCAGCACCAGCCCAGGGCCCCAGCATTTT. Translating gives CASSTSPGPQHF.

Only a few counts were recorded for this clone. The chain is built from TRBV27 and TRBJ1-6; D is possibly TRBD1 (5 bases). The CDR3 spans 17 residues. Germline V gives CDR1 MNHEY, CDR2 SMNVEV (reference sequence). V lost 2 bases and J lost 8, with 19 bases in between. For the CDR3, the DNA is TGTGCCAGCAGTTTAAGGGGAACGGCCCCGGCGGATTCACCCCTCCACTTT. Its translation: CASSLRGTAPADSPLHF.

The chain has TRBV3-1 (or the pseudogene TRBV3-2) and TRBJ2-1; D is uncertain. The CDR3 spans 12 residues. V lost 4 bases and J lost 4, with 5 bases in between. Per the germline V gene, CDR1 is LGHDT and CDR2 is YNNKEL (reference sequence). CDR3: CASSLPYNEQFF. For the CDR3, the DNA is TGTGCCAGCAGCCTCCCTTACAATGAGCAGTTCTTC.

V and J are TRBV11-2 and TRBJ1-6; the D gene is possibly TRBD1 (5 bases). V gave up 4 bases and J gave up 7 bases, with 8 bases separating them. The CDR3 length is 13 residues. Germline loops: CDR1 SGHAT, CDR2 FQNNGV. The CDR3 DNA reads as TGTGCCAGCAGCTACCGACAGAATTCACCCCTCCACTTT. Translating gives CASSYRQNSPLHF.

J is TRBJ2-1 and V is TRBV5-1, with 7 bases aligning to TRBD1. CDR1 is SGHRS, CDR2 YFSETQ, per germline. V was pared by 3 bases and J by 6 bases, with 6 bases of the junction left unmatched. The CDR3 length is 14 residues. CDR3 protein: CASSSYRGSNEQFF. In nucleotides, the CDR3 is TGCGCCAGCAGCTCTTACAGGGGAAGCAATGAGCAGTTCTTC.

V gene TRBV7-8 combines with J gene TRBJ1-5; possibly TRBD1 for D (6 bases). The V gene lost 4 bases and the J gene lost 1 base, with 14 bases spanning the gap. The CDR3 extends over 16 amino acids. Germline V lookup: CDR1 SGHVS, CDR2 FQNEAQ. In DNA, the CDR3 is TGTGCCAGCAGCTCGGTAGGGGGGGGGAGCAATCAGCCCCAGCATTTT. It yields the protein CASSSVGGGSNQPQHF.

The rearrangement uses TRBV7-6 and TRBJ2-5, with a weak D call TRBD2 (5 bases). CDR3 length: 15 residues. V gave up 4 bases and J gave up 5 bases, with 17 bases separating them. The germline V gene has CDR1 SGHVS and CDR2 FNYEAQ. The chain's CDR3 is CASSSLSTPGETQYF. In nucleotides, the CDR3 is TGTGCCAGCAGCTCCCTCTCTACCCCGGGGGAGACCCAGTACTTC.

The chain links TRBV5-6 to TRBJ2-3; D is uncertain. The length of the CDR3 is 17 residues. Deletions cut 5 bases from V and 0 bases from J, with 19 bases between. Germline values: CDR1 SGHDT, CDR2 YYEEEE. CDR3 loop: CASSSLTMGTSTDTQYF. CDR3 nucleotides: TGTGCCAGCAGTTCCCTGACCATGGGCACAAGCACAGATACGCAGTATTTT. Supplemented by reference TRBV5-6 and TRBJ2-3, the full variable domain reads DAGVTQSPTHLIKTRGQQVTLRCSPKSGHDTVSWYQQALGQGPQFIFQYYEEEERQRGNFPDRFSGHQFPNYSSELNVNALLLGDSALYLCASSSLTMGTSTDTQYFGPGTRLTVL.

This chain joins TRBV2 and TRBJ1-4; 7 bases fit TRBD1. V trimming: 7 bases; J trimming: 7 bases; junction bases outside the gene matches: 6. The CDR3 length is 13 residues. Germline-derived CDR1 and CDR2 are SNHLY and FYNNEI. The CDR3 region has the DNA TGTGCCAGCAAACGGACAGGACTTGAAAAACTGTTTTTT. Its translation is CASKRTGLEKLFF.

The chain recombines TRBV6-4 with TRBJ1-2; the D gene is possibly TRBD1 (6 bases). V dropped 3 bases and J dropped 8 bases, with 22 bases sitting between them. This CDR3 contains 16 residues. Looked up from germline, CDR1 is MRHNA and CDR2 is SNTAGT. CDR3 in DNA: TGTGCCAGCAGTGAATTCCCGACAGGACCCGGGTCGGGCTACACCTTC. Residues: CASSEFPTGPGSGYTF.

The chain joins TRBV27 to TRBJ2-3; D unresolved. Germline V lookup: CDR1 MNHEY, CDR2 SMNVEV (reference sequence). Trimming cost V 6 bases and J 0 bases, with 7 bases left between them. The CDR3 sequence is 13 residues long. DNA for the CDR3: TGTGCCAGCAGCTCCTCTAGCACAGATACGCAGTATTTT. This gives the protein CASSSSSTDTQYF.

The chain combines TRBV19 with TRBJ2-3; tentative D call: TRBD2 (6 bases). Germline CDR1 LNHDA, CDR2 SQIVND (reference sequence). Trimming took 6 bases from V and 5 from J, leaving 12 bases between them. The CDR3 consists of 13 residues. The DNA for the CDR3 is TGTGCCAGTAGGGGACTCCCAGGAGATACGCAGTATTTT. Translating gives CASRGLPGDTQYF.

The rearrangement links TRBV9 to TRBJ2-7; 13 positions agree with TRBD2. CDR1 is SGDLS and CDR2 is YYNGEE in the germline V gene. The CDR3 is made up of 17 amino acids. With V trimmed by 3 bases and J by 7 bases, 13 bases remained unmatched. The CDR3 sequence: CASSAPGLAGLTGEQYV. CDR3 coding DNA: TGTGCCAGCAGCGCCCCGGGACTAGCGGGACTTACGGGAGAGCAGTACGTC.

Concerning this clone itself: Different DNA sequences within this sample yield the same CDR3. This chain joins TRBV6-5 and TRBJ1-1; D ambiguous. The CDR3 loop spans 12 amino acids. Trimming stripped 2 bases from V and 5 bases from J, with 6 bases between. The germline V gene encodes CDR1 MNHEY and CDR2 SVGAGI. DNA of the CDR3: TGTGCCAGCAGTTACGGCGGAACTGAAGCTTTCTTT. This translates into CASSYGGTEAFF.